Following are 24 T cell receptor beta chains from one sample sequenced in a study of cytomegalovirus exposure and HLA in healthy donors. With 60 Vbeta and 13 Jbeta primers, the PCR was carried out. Profiling relied on immunoSEQ multiplex PCR, and the TCRdb table lists in-frame clones only, not all of them. The table has 160,000 or so clones, about 78% seen once. Input material: PBMCs. The receptors stem from a man aged 55 to 70 in good health and CMV-seronegative.

The chain links TRBV19 to TRBJ2-3, with D possibly being TRBD1 (5 bases). V was shortened by 0 bases and J by 4 bases, with 11 bases between the two germline ends. CDR1 and CDR2 from the germline V gene are LNHDA and SQIVND (reference sequence). This CDR3 region has 15 residues. CDR3 bases: TGTGCCAGTAGTATAGAAAAGGGGTCGGCAGATACGCAGTATTTT. It encodes CASSIEKGSADTQYF. Looking up the rest from reference TRBV19 and TRBJ2-3 gives the full variable domain: DGGITQSPKYLFRKEGQNVTLSCEQNLNHDAMYWYRQDPGQGLRLIYYSQIVNDFQKGDIAEGYSVSREKKESFPLTVTSAQKNPTAFYLCASSIEKGSADTQYFGPGTRLTVL.

The J gene is TRBJ2-3, the V gene TRBV5-4; 9 bases are shared with TRBD1. The CDR3 contains 16 residues. V lost 4 bases and J lost 4; bases outside the gene matches: 10. Germline loops: CDR1 SGHNT, CDR2 YYREEE (reference sequence). CDR3 DNA: TGTGCCAGCAGCCCCCGACGACAGGGGGTGCCAGATACGCAGTATTTT. Its translation is CASSPRRQGVPDTQYF.

The chain links TRBV5-1 to TRBJ1-4; 8 bases agree with TRBD1. Trimming took 4 bases from V and 6 from J; bases not matched to a gene: 8. Germline V gene data show CDR1 as SGHRS and CDR2 as YFSETQ. The CDR3 totals 15 residues. For the CDR3, the DNA is TGCGCCAGCAGCCCCGGGGACAGGAGCTATGAAAAACTGTTTTTT. Protein sequence: CASSPGDRSYEKLFF. The full variable domain, rest sourced from reference TRBV5-1 and TRBJ1-4, is KAGVTQTPRYLIKTRGQQVTLSCSPISGHRSVSWYQQTPGQGLQFLFEYFSETQRNKGNFPGRFSGRQFSNSRSEMNVSTLELGDSALYLCASSPGDRSYEKLFFGSGTQLSVL.

This clone showed up just once. The junction departs from germline at one end; a sequencing error may be responsible. V usage is TRBV6-5 and J usage is TRBJ1-5; D gene unclear. From germline, CDR1 is MNHEY and CDR2 SVGAGI. This CDR3 is 15 amino acids long. The CDR3 protein is CASSYSQESNQPQNF. DNA for the CDR3: TGTGCCAGCAGTTACTCCCAGGAAAGCAATCAGCCCCAGAATTTT.

The CDR3 coding sequence is TGTGCCAGCAGTGATCAAACTAGACCCACCTCCTGGAGCACAGATACGCAGTATTTT. Protein sequence: CASSDQTRPTSWSTDTQYF. The chain uses TRBV2 and TRBJ2-3, with a tentative D call TRBD2 (5 bases). The germline V gene has CDR1 SNHLY and CDR2 FYNNEI. V was shortened by 3 bases and J by 0 bases, with 22 bases between the two germline ends. The length of the CDR3 is 19 residues.

This clone was counted a few times. The rearrangement links TRBV2 to TRBJ1-5; TRBD1 is a possible D gene (5 bases). CDR1 and CDR2 (germline): SNHLY, FYNNEI. Trimming left V 4 bases short and J 4 bases short, with 14 bases between. The CDR3 consists of 15 residues. The CDR3 sequence: CASSVGGALNQPQHF. Written as DNA, the CDR3 is TGTGCCAGCAGTGTTGGAGGGGCCTTAAATCAGCCCCAGCATTTT.

The chain combines TRBV7-9 with TRBJ2-5; 10 bases align to TRBD1. The better agreement between TRBJ2-7 and the DNA end casts doubt on the J call. Per germline, CDR1 SEHNR and CDR2 FQNEAQ (reference sequence). This CDR3 spans 12 amino acids. Written as DNA, the CDR3 is TGTGCCAGCAGACGGACAGGGGGCGAGCAGTACTTC. Translating gives CASRRTGGEQYF.

The rearrangement joins TRBV7-2 to TRBJ2-5, with no clear D. V gave up 1 base and J gave up 1 base, with 10 bases separating them. There are 15 residues in the CDR3. In germline, CDR1 is SGHTA, CDR2 FQGNSA. CDR3 bases: TGTGCCAGCAGCTTAGGTGCGGAATTCCAAGAGACCCAGTACTTC. It is translated as CASSLGAEFQETQYF.

The J gene is TRBJ2-3, the V gene TRBV5-1; 7 bases match TRBD1. CDR3 length: 16 amino acids. Trimming removed 0 bases from V and 3 bases from J; junction bases left unmatched: 7. Germline CDR1 and CDR2: SGHRS and YFSETQ. The CDR3 region is CASSLASGTETDTQYF. The CDR3 DNA is TGCGCCAGCAGCTTGGCCTCCGGGACAGAAACAGATACGCAGTATTTT.

The chain links TRBV28 to TRBJ1-1; the match to TRBD1 covers 9 bases. The V and J ends lost 11 bases and 1 base, in that order; junction bases with no gene match: 23. CDR1 is MDHEN and CDR2 is SYDVKM in the germline V gene. CDR3 length: 19 residues. As DNA, the CDR3 is TGTGCCGCTGCCCGGGACAGGGTCCGTGTGAAGTTTGGGAACACTGAAGCTTTCTTT. Translating gives CAAARDRVRVKFGNTEAFF.

CDR3 loop: CASSVTGLDTGELFF. The CDR3 region has the DNA TGTGCCAGCAGCGTGACAGGGCTAGACACCGGGGAGCTGTTTTTT. The chain uses TRBV9 and TRBJ2-2, with 7 bases matching TRBD1. V shed 2 bases and J 3 bases; nucleotides not matched to a gene: 4. Germline V CDR1 and CDR2: SGDLS, YYNGEE. The CDR3 consists of 15 residues.

This chain connects TRBV5-1 to TRBJ2-1, with 10 bases lining up with TRBD1. Germline trimming cut 4 bases from V and 4 bases from J; bases unmatched to any gene: 5. The CDR3 contains 15 residues. Germline loops: CDR1 SGHRS, CDR2 YFSETQ. DNA for the CDR3: TGCGCCAGCAGCCCTCCGGGACAGGGGTACAATGAGCAGTTCTTC. Encoded protein: CASSPPGQGYNEQFF.

The CDR3: CASRHSSGAYNEQFF. The CDR3, as DNA: TGTGCCAGCAGACACTCTAGCGGGGCCTACAATGAGCAGTTCTTC. The chain joins TRBV28 to TRBJ2-1; TRBD2 aligns across 9 bases. This CDR3 region has 15 residues. Germline CDR1 and CDR2: MDHEN and SYDVKM. Trimming took 6 bases from V and 2 from J; bases not matched to a gene: 5.

The CDR3 DNA sequence: TGTGCCAGCAGGGACAGGGGTGGAAGTGGGTCTGGAAACACCATATATTTT. Its translation is CASRDRGGSGSGNTIYF. The V and J genes are TRBV19 and TRBJ1-3; 10 bases match TRBD1. The germline gives CDR1 LNHDA, CDR2 SQIVND (reference sequence). V shed 9 bases and J 1 base; nucleotides not matched to a gene: 12. The CDR3 is 17 amino acids.

This sequence joins TRBV2 and TRBJ2-7; no firm D call. CDR1 is SNHLY, CDR2 FYNNEI, per germline. CDR3 size: 15 residues. The V and J ends lost 2 bases and 0 bases respectively, with 11 bases between them. CDR3 protein: CASSERGISSYEQYF. For the CDR3, the DNA is TGTGCCAGCAGTGAACGAGGAATTAGCTCCTACGAGCAGTACTTC. Supplemented by reference TRBV2 and TRBJ2-7, the full variable domain reads EPEVTQTPSHQVTQMGQEVILRCVPISNHLYFYWYRQILGQKVEFLVSFYNNEISEKSEIFDDQFSVERPDGSNFTLKIRSTKLEDSAMYFCASSERGISSYEQYFGPGTRLTVT.

The chain joins TRBV20-1 to TRBJ2-5, with D hard to call. The germline gives CDR1 DFQATT, CDR2 SNEGSKA (reference sequence). The CDR3 spans 10 residues. Trimming left V 3 bases short and J 5 bases short, with 4 bases between. CDR3 in amino acids: CSASFETQYF. CDR3 sequence (DNA): TGCAGTGCTAGCTTTGAGACCCAGTACTTC.

The chain's CDR3 is CASSAEWRGNEKLFF. As DNA, the CDR3 is TGTGCCAGCAGCGCAGAGTGGAGGGGTAATGAAAAACTGTTTTTT. The gene calls are TRBV7-8 and TRBJ1-4; TRBD1 might be the D (5 bases). CDR3 length: 15 amino acids. Trimming removed 5 bases at V and 4 bases at J, with 14 bases between. Germline values: CDR1 SGHVS, CDR2 FQNEAQ.

This clone was seen a handful of times. This chain connects TRBV7-2 to TRBJ2-5, with 8 nucleotides matching TRBD1. The CDR3 extends over 16 amino acids. The trim removed 0 bases at V and 4 bases at J, leaving 7 bases unmatched. CDR1 SGHTA and CDR2 FQGNSA come from the germline V gene. The CDR3 protein is CASSLAGGQGIETQYF. The CDR3 nucleotides read TGTGCCAGCAGCTTAGCTGGAGGACAGGGTATAGAGACCCAGTACTTC. Full variable domain (rest looked up from reference TRBV7-2 and TRBJ2-5): GAGVSQSPSNKVTEKGKDVELRCDPISGHTALYWYRQSLGQGLEFLIYFQGNSAPDKSGLPSDRFSAERTGGSVSTLTIQRTQQEDSAVYLCASSLAGGQGIETQYFGPGTRLLVL.

This chain links TRBV30 with TRBJ2-1, with D perhaps matching TRBD2 (5 bases). The V gene's germline CDR1 is GTSNPN and CDR2 SVGIG (reference sequence). Trimming removed 4 bases at V and 7 bases at J, with 11 bases between. The CDR3 loop spans 12 amino acids. Here the CDR3 DNA reads TGTGCCTGGACGGGGTCGTGGAATGAGCAGTTCTTC. This translates into CAWTGSWNEQFF.

This chain joins TRBV25-1 and TRBJ1-5; unclear D gene. The V end lost 1 base, the J end lost 10 bases, and 11 bases lay between the germline ends. This CDR3 has 13 amino acids. CDR1 MGHDK and CDR2 SYGVNS come from the germline V gene. CDR3 residues: CASSEFPGGPQHF. CDR3 in DNA: TGTGCCAGCAGTGAATTCCCCGGTGGTCCCCAGCATTTT.

The genes are TRBV29-1 and TRBJ1-1; maybe TRBD1 (5 bases). This CDR3 is built from 12 residues. Per the germline V gene, CDR1 is SQVTM and CDR2 is ANQGSEA. The V and J ends lost 0 bases and 7 bases respectively, with 9 bases between them. The CDR3 DNA reads TGCAGCGTTGAAGATCCCACAGGTGAAGCTTTCTTT. It codes for CSVEDPTGEAFF.

CDR3 nucleotide sequence: TGTGCCAGTAGTATCCAGGGATCGAGCACCGGGGAGCTGTTTTTT. Translating gives CASSIQGSSTGELFF. This chain joins TRBV19 and TRBJ2-2; D is perhaps TRBD1 (5 bases). CDR1 is LNHDA and CDR2 is SQIVND in the germline V gene (reference sequence). The CDR3 has 15 residues. Deletions cut 3 bases from V and 4 bases from J, with 12 bases between.

The genes are TRBV9 and TRBJ2-1; the match to TRBD2 covers 8 bases. This CDR3 comprises 15 residues. With 2 bases clipped from V and 7 bases from J, the junction kept 8 bases outside the gene matches. Germline CDR1 SGDLS, CDR2 YYNGEE. The CDR3 reads CASSVSSGSWNEQFF. The CDR3 bases are TGTGCCAGCAGCGTTTCCAGCGGGAGTTGGAATGAGCAGTTCTTC.

This rearrangement joins TRBV29-1 to TRBJ2-7; 9 bases are shared with TRBD1. There are 11 residues in the CDR3. Germline trimming cut 5 bases from V and 7 bases from J; bases unmatched to any gene: 3. The V gene's germline CDR1 is SQVTM and CDR2 ANQGSEA. CDR3: CSVYRGREQYF. In DNA, the CDR3 is TGCAGCGTTTACAGGGGGCGGGAGCAGTACTTC.